The next 17 T cell receptor beta chains were all read from a single sample in a study of cytomegalovirus exposure and HLA in healthy donors. This PCR relied on a set of 60 Vbeta primers and 13 Jbeta primers. Profiling relied on immunoSEQ multiplex PCR, and the TCRdb table lists in-frame clones only, not all of them. The table lists 110,000 to 150,000 clones, roughly 80% of them singletons. The sample comprised PBMCs. Source of these receptors: a middle-aged man in good health and CMV-seronegative.

The chain combines TRBV5-6 with TRBJ2-4; 10 nucleotides line up with TRBD1. V shed 4 bases, J shed 8 bases, and the junction held 6 bases outside the gene matches. This CDR3 comprises 14 residues. Germline CDR1 SGHDT, CDR2 YYEEEE. The CDR3 loop is CASSPGTGEDIQYF. CDR3 DNA sequence: TGTGCCAGCAGCCCCGGGACAGGGGAGGACATTCAGTACTTC.

The chain couples TRBV12-5 to TRBJ1-2; possible D gene TRBD1, 6 bases. Germline CDR1 and CDR2: LGHNT and FRNRAP. There are 14 residues in the CDR3. V shed 1 base and J shed 3 bases, with 9 bases lying between them. CDR3 DNA: TGTGCTAGTGGTTTGGAGGGGGTGCACTATGGCTACACCTTC. This translates into CASGLEGVHYGYTF.

V gene TRBV5-1 combines with J gene TRBJ1-1; TRBD1 matches 11 bases. CDR1 is SGHRS and CDR2 is YFSETQ in the germline V gene. The CDR3 spans 15 residues. V was clipped by 0 bases and J by 6 bases; unmatched bases: 4. In nucleotides, the CDR3 is TGCGCCAGCAGCTTGGGGGGACAGGGGGGGTCTGAAGCTTTCTTT. Translating it yields CASSLGGQGGSEAFF. Variable domain in full (rest from reference TRBV5-1 and TRBJ1-1): KAGVTQTPRYLIKTRGQQVTLSCSPISGHRSVSWYQQTPGQGLQFLFEYFSETQRNKGNFPGRFSGRQFSNSRSEMNVSTLELGDSALYLCASSLGGQGGSEAFFGQGTRLTVV.

The CDR3 region is CSVAGTAVYEQYF. Here the CDR3 DNA reads TGCAGCGTTGCCGGGACAGCCGTCTACGAGCAGTACTTC. J is TRBJ2-7 and V is TRBV29-1; TRBD1 agrees at 7 bases. CDR1 is SQVTM and CDR2 is ANQGSEA in the germline V gene. The CDR3 sequence is 13 residues long. V shed 4 bases, J shed 3 bases, and the junction held 6 bases outside the gene matches.

This sequence joins TRBV6-1 and TRBJ2-5; 7 positions match TRBD1. CDR3 length: 14 residues. Looked up from germline, CDR1 is MNHNS and CDR2 is SASEGT. Unmatched junction bases numbered 5, after V lost 6 bases and J lost 1 base. CDR3 sequence: CASSPWDSQETQYF. In DNA, the CDR3 is TGTGCCAGCAGCCCCTGGGACAGCCAAGAGACCCAGTACTTC.

The chain is built from TRBV10-1 and TRBJ1-1; D not resolved. V lost 3 bases and J lost 4, with 9 bases in between. The CDR3 spans 13 residues. CDR1 is WNHNN and CDR2 is SYGVQD in the germline V gene (reference sequence). The DNA for the CDR3 is TGCGCCAGCAGTGATTCCGGCGGCACTGAAGCTTTCTTT. Protein: CASSDSGGTEAFF.

The chain combines TRBV6-4 with TRBJ2-7; TRBD1 aligns across 9 bases. The V gene end was trimmed by 7 bases and the J gene end by 2 bases; junction bases not matched to a gene: 6. Per germline, CDR1 MRHNA and CDR2 SNTAGT. The CDR3 sequence is 14 residues long. The CDR3 sequence is CASTRTGDPYEQYF. The CDR3, as DNA: TGTGCCAGCACCAGGACAGGGGATCCCTACGAGCAGTACTTC.

V gene TRBV18 combines with J gene TRBJ2-7; D not resolved. This CDR3 spans 14 amino acids. From germline, CDR1 is KGHSH and CDR2 LQKENI. Trimming pared 2 bases from V and 0 bases from J, leaving 8 bases between. Here the CDR3 reads CASSPGADSYEQYF. In DNA, the CDR3 is TGTGCCAGCTCACCAGGTGCGGACTCCTACGAGCAGTACTTC.

The genes are TRBV5-1 and TRBJ2-3; D is ambiguous. From germline, CDR1 is SGHRS and CDR2 YFSETQ. The germline V and J ends were trimmed by 1 base and 8 bases, with 11 bases remaining between them. The CDR3 runs to 13 residues. The CDR3 sequence: CASSLSRLRTQYF. CDR3 sequence (DNA): TGCGCCAGCAGCTTGTCCCGATTGCGTACGCAGTATTTT.

Of note for this clone: Its ends do not fully match the called genes, so a read error is possible. The V gene is TRBV10-1, the J gene TRBJ1-1; the match to TRBD1 covers 7 bases. The CDR3 loop spans 14 amino acids. Germline CDR1 and CDR2: WNHNN and SYGVQD (reference sequence). CDR3: CANSESRTGTEAFF. In DNA, the CDR3 is TGCGCCAACAGTGAGTCCAGGACAGGCACTGAAGCTTTCTTT.

The chain couples TRBV5-1 to TRBJ1-1; TRBD1 agrees at 10 bases. Per germline, CDR1 SGHRS and CDR2 YFSETQ. Trimming cost V 3 bases and J 3 bases; bases outside gene matches: 8. The CDR3 runs 16 residues. In nucleotides, the CDR3 is TGCGCCAGCAGCTCGCGACAGGGGGCCCGTCACACTGAAGCTTTCTTT. This codes for CASSSRQGARHTEAFF.

V usage is TRBV10-1 and J usage is TRBJ2-1; 7 bases map to TRBD1. Germline CDR1 and CDR2: WNHNN and SYGVQD (reference sequence). The CDR3 consists of 16 residues. J gave up 6 bases and V 4 bases, and 12 bases lay outside the gene matches. CDR3 bases: TGCGCCAGCAGTGGAAGGGGGCAAGGATCGCTCAATGAGCAGTTCTTC. Translated, it gives CASSGRGQGSLNEQFF.

V usage is TRBV6-5 and J usage is TRBJ2-2; 12 nucleotides line up with TRBD1. The V segment lost 6 bases and the J segment 7 bases; nucleotides outside the gene matches: 6. Per the germline V gene, CDR1 is MNHEY and CDR2 is SVGAGI. The CDR3 runs to 15 residues. The CDR3 reads CASSRGQGAVGELFF. CDR3 coding DNA: TGTGCCAGCAGCCGGGGACAGGGGGCGGTCGGGGAGCTGTTTTTT.

V and J are TRBV7-9 and TRBJ2-5, with 7 positions matching TRBD1. This CDR3 is 16 amino acids long. Germline lookup yields CDR1 SEHNR and CDR2 FQNEAQ (reference sequence). V was clipped by 4 bases and J by 2 bases; unmatched bases: 10. The CDR3 DNA is TGTGCCAGCAGCTCAATTGGACAGGATATTCAAGAGACCCAGTACTTC. It encodes CASSSIGQDIQETQYF.

The chain has TRBV5-5 and TRBJ2-7, with 7 bases lining up with TRBD1. The trim removed 2 bases at V and 2 bases at J, leaving 4 bases unmatched. Germline loops: CDR1 SGHKS, CDR2 YYEKEE (reference sequence). This CDR3 is built from 14 residues. In DNA, the CDR3 is TGTGCCAGCAGCTTTCTCGGGACAGCCTACGAGCAGTACTTC. This gives the protein CASSFLGTAYEQYF.

This chain connects TRBV27 to TRBJ1-3, with TRBD1 matching over 8 bases. Germline V gene data show CDR1 as MNHEY and CDR2 as SMNVEV (reference sequence). CDR3 length: 15 amino acids. V lost 4 bases and J lost 3; bases outside the gene matches: 5. In nucleotides, the CDR3 is TGTGCCAGCAGTTCCCAGGGGGCGAGTGGAAACACCATATATTTT. This sequence encodes CASSSQGASGNTIYF.

This chain joins TRBV7-6 and TRBJ1-1; 8 bases match TRBD1. The germline CDR1 and CDR2 sequences are SGHVS and FNYEAQ. The J segment lost 4 bases and the V segment lost 6 bases, leaving 10 bases of the junction unmatched. The length of the CDR3 is 15 residues. The CDR3 DNA reads TGTGCCAGCAGGAGGACAGGGAATGGGGGCACTGAAGCTTTCTTT. Translation gives CASRRTGNGGTEAFF.